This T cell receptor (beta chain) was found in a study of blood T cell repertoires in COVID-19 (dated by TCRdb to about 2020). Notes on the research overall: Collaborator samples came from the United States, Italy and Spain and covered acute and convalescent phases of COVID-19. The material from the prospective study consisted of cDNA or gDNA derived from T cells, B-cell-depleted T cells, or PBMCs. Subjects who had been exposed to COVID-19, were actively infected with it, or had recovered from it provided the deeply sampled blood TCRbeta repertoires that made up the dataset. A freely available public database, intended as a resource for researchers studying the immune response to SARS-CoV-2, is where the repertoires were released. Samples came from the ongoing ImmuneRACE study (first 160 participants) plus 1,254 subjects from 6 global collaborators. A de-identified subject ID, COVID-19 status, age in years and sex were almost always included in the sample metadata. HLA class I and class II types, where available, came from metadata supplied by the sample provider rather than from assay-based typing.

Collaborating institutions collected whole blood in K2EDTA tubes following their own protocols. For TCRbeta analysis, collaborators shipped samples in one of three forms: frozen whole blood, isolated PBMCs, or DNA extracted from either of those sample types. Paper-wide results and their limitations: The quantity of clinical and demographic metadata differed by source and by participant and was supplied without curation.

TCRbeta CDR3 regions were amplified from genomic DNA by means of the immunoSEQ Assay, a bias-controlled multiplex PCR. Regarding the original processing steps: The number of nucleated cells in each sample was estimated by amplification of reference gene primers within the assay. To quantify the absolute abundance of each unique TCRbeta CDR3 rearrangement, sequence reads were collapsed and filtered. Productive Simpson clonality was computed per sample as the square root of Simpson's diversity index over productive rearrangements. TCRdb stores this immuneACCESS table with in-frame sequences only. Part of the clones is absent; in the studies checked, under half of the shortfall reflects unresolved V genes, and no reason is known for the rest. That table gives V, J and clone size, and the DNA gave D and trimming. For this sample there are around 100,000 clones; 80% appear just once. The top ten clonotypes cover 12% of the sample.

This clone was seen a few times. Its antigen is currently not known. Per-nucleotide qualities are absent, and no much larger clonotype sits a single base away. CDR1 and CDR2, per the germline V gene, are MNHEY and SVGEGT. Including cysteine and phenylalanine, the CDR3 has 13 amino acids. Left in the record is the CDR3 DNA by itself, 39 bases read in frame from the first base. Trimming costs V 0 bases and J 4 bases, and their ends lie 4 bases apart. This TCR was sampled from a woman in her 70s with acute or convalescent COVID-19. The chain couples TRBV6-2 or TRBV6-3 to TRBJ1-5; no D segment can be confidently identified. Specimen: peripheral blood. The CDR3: CASSYSRNQPQHF. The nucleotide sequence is TGTGCCAGCAGTTACTCCAGGAATCAGCCCCAGCATTTT.